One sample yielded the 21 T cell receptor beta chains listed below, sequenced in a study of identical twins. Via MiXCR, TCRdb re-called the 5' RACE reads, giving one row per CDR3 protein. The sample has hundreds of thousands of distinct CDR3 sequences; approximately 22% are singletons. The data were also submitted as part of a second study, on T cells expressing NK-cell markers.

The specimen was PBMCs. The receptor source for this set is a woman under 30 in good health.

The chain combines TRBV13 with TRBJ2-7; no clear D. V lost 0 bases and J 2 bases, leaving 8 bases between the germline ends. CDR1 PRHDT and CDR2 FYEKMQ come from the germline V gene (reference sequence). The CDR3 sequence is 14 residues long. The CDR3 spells CASSLGQTPYEQYF. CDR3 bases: TGTGCCAGCAGCTTAGGACAAACCCCCTACGAGCAGTACTTC.

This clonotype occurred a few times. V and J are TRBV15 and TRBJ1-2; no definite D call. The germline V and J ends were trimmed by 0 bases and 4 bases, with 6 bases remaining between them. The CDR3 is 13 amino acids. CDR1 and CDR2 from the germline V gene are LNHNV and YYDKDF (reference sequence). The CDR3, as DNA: TGTGCCACCAGCAGAGATTCGGGCTATGGCTACACCTTC. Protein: CATSRDSGYGYTF.

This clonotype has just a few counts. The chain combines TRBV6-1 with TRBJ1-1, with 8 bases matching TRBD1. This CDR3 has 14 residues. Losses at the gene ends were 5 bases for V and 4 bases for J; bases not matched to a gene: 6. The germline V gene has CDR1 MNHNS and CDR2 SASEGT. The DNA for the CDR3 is TGTGCCAGCAGTAGACAGGGGTTGAGCACTGAAGCTTTCTTT. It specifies CASSRQGLSTEAFF.

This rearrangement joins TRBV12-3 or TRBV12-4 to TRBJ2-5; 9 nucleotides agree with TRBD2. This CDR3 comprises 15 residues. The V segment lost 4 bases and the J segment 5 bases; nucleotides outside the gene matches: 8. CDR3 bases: TGTGCCAGCAGTTACTGGCGGGGGGGCCAGGAGACCCAGTACTTC. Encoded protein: CASSYWRGGQETQYF.

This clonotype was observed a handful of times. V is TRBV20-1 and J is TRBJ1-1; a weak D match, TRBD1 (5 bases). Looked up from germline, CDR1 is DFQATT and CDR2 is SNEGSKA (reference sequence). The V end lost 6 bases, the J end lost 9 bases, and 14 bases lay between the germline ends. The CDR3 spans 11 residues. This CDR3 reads CSAGQGSKAFF. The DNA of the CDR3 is TGCAGTGCCGGGCAGGGTAGTAAAGCTTTCTTT.

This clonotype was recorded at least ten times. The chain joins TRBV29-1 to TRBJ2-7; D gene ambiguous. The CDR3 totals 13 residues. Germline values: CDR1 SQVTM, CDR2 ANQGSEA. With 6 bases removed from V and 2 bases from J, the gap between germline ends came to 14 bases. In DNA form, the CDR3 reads TGCAGCGTGAAGGCCTTGGACCCCTACGAGCAGTACTTC. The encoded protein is CSVKALDPYEQYF.

As DNA, the CDR3 is TGCGCCAGCAGCCATAGACTAGCGGGAGCCAATGAGCAGTTCTTC. As protein: CASSHRLAGANEQFF. The V gene is TRBV5-1, the J gene TRBJ2-1; 12 nucleotides match TRBD2. Losses at the gene ends were 4 bases for V and 6 bases for J; bases not matched to a gene: 5. In germline, CDR1 is SGHRS, CDR2 YFSETQ. The length of the CDR3 is 15 residues. The full variable domain, with the rest looked up from reference TRBV5-1 and TRBJ2-1, is KAGVTQTPRYLIKTRGQQVTLSCSPISGHRSVSWYQQTPGQGLQFLFEYFSETQRNKGNFPGRFSGRQFSNSRSEMNVSTLELGDSALYLCASSHRLAGANEQFFGPGTRLTVL.

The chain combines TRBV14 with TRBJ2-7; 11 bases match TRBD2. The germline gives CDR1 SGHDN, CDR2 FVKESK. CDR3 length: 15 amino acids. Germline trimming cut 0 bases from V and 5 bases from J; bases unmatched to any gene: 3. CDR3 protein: CASSQDTSGRDEQYF. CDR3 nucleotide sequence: TGTGCCAGCAGCCAAGATACTAGCGGGAGAGACGAGCAGTACTTC.

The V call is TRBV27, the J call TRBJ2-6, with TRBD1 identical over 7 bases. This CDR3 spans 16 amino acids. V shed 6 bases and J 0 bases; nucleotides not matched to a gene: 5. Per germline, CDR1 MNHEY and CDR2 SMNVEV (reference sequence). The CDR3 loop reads CASSLQGVSGANVLTF. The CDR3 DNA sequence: TGTGCCAGCAGCCTCCAGGGGGTCTCTGGGGCCAACGTCCTGACTTTC.

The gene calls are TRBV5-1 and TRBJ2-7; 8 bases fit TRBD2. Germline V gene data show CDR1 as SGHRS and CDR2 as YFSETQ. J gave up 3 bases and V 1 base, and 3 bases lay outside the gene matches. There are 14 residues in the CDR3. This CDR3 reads CASSLRLAGYEQYF. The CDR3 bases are TGCGCCAGCAGCTTGCGGCTAGCGGGCTACGAGCAGTACTTC. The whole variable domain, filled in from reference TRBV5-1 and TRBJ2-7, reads KAGVTQTPRYLIKTRGQQVTLSCSPISGHRSVSWYQQTPGQGLQFLFEYFSETQRNKGNFPGRFSGRQFSNSRSEMNVSTLELGDSALYLCASSLRLAGYEQYFGPGTRLTVT.

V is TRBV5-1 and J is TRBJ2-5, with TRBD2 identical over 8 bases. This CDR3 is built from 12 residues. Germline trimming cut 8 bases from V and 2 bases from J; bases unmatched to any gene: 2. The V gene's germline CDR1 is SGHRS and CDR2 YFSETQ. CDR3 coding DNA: TGCGCCAGTAGCGGGGCACAAGAGACCCAGTACTTC. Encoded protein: CASSGAQETQYF.

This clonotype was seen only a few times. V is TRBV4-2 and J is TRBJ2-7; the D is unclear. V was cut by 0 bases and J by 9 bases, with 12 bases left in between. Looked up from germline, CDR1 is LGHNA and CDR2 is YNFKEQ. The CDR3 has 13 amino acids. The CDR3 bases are TGTGCCAGCAGCCAAGATCTTTCGTCGGTGCAGTACTTC. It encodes CASSQDLSSVQYF.

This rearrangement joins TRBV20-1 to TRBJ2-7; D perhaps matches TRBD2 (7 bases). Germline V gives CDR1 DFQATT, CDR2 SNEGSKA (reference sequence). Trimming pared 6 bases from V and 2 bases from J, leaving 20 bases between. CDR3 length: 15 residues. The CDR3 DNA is TGCAGTGCCACTCATCCAACAGGGAGGGCCTACGAGCAGTACTTC. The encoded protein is CSATHPTGRAYEQYF.

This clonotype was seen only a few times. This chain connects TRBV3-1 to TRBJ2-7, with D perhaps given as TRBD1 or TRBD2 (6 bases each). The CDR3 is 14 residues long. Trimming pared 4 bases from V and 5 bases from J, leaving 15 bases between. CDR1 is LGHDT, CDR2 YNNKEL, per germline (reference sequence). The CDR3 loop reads CASSRGAGSHEQYF. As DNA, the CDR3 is TGTGCCAGCAGCCGGGGGGCAGGGTCCCACGAGCAGTACTTC.

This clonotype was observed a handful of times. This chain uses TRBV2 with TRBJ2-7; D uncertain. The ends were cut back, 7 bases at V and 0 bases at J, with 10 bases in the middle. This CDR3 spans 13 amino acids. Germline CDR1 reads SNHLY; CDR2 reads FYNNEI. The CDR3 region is CASTPNDSYEQYF. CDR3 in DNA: TGTGCCAGCACCCCCAACGACTCCTACGAGCAGTACTTC.

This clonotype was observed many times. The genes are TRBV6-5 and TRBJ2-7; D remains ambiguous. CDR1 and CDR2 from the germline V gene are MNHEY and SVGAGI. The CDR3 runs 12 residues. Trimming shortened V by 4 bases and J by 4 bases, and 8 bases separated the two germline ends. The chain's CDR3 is CASSSRSYEQYF. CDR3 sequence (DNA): TGTGCCAGCAGTTCCCGCTCATACGAGCAGTACTTC.

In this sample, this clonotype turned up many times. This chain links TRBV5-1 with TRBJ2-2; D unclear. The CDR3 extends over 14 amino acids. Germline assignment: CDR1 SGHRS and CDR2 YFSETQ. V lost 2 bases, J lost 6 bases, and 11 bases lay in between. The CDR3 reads CASSFLAGSGELFF. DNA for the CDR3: TGCGCCAGCAGCTTTTTGGCCGGATCCGGGGAGCTGTTTTTT.

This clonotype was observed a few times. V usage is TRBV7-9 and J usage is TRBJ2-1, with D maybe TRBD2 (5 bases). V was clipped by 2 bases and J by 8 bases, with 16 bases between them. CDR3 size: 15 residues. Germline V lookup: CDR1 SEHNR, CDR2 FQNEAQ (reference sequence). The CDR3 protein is CASSLQREPPHEQFF. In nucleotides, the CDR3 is TGTGCCAGCAGCTTACAACGGGAACCCCCCCATGAGCAGTTCTTC.

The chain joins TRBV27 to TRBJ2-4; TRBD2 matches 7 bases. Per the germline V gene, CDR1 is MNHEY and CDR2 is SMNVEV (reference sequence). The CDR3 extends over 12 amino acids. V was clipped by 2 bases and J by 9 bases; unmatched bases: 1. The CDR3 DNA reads TGTGCCAGCAGTTTACCGGGGGGCATTCAGTACTTC. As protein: CASSLPGGIQYF.

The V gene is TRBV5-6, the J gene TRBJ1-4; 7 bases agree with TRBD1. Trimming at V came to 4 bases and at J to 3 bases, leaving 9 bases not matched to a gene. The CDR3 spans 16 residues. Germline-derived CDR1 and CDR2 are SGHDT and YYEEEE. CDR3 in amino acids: CASSGSPGQSNEKLFF. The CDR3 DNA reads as TGTGCCAGCAGCGGGTCCCCGGGACAGTCTAATGAAAAACTGTTTTTT.

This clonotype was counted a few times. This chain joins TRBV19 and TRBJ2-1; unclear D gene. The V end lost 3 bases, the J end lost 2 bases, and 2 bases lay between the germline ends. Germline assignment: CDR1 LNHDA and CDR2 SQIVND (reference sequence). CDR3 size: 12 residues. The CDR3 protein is CASSMPYNEQFF. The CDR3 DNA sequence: TGTGCCAGTAGTATGCCCTACAATGAGCAGTTCTTC.